A selection of T cell receptor beta chains follows, all from one sample in a study of cytomegalovirus exposure and HLA in healthy donors. Profiled with immunoSEQ multiplex PCR; TCRdb holds only in-frame clones, not every one. The sample yields approximately 160,000 clones, 80% seen once. The sample consisted of PBMCs. Receptors were obtained from a woman aged 45-65 years in good health and CMV-seropositive. Each CDR3 is given with its conserved first and last residue. A D gene is named only where the DNA matches it firmly. Not every row has a clone size; where given, it reads once, few, many or a size class.

d_call: -
clone_size: -
v_call: TRBV27
j_call: TRBJ2-1
cdr3_nt: TGTGCCAGCAGTTTCTCCTGGACAAGCTCCTACAATGAGCAGTTCTTC
cdr3_aa: CASSFSWTSSYNEQFF

d_call: -
clone_size: -
v_call: TRBV29-1
j_call: TRBJ2-1
cdr3_nt: TGCAGCGTTGAAGATGAGGCGACAGTGTACAATGAGCAGTTCTTC
cdr3_aa: CSVEDEATVYNEQFF

d_call: -
clone_size: -
v_call: TRBV5-6
j_call: TRBJ2-6
cdr3_nt: TGTGCCAGCATTGGAGGGGGGGGCTGGGTCCTGACTTTC
cdr3_aa: CASIGGGGWVLTF

d_call: -
clone_size: -
v_call: TRBV4-2
j_call: TRBJ2-7
cdr3_nt: TGTGCCAGTAGCAGGGGGGGCGCGGGAGCCACCTCCTACGAGCAGTACTTC
cdr3_aa: CASSRGGAGATSYEQYF

d_call: TRBD1
clone_size: -
v_call: TRBV19
j_call: TRBJ2-7
cdr3_nt: TGTGCCAGCCGGGACAGGGGGTTAGACGAGCAGTACTTC
cdr3_aa: CASRDRGLDEQYF

d_call: -
clone_size: few
v_call: TRBV28
j_call: TRBJ2-7
cdr3_nt: TGTGCCAGCAGTTACACCTACGAGCAGTACTTC
cdr3_aa: CASSYTYEQYF

d_call: TRBD2
clone_size: -
v_call: TRBV11-2
j_call: TRBJ2-7
cdr3_nt: TGTGCCAGCAGCTTAGGGACTAGCGGCTACGAGCAGTACTTC
cdr3_aa: CASSLGTSGYEQYF

d_call: -
clone_size: -
v_call: TRBV5-6
j_call: TRBJ1-1
cdr3_nt: TGTGCCAGCAGCCAGACTGACACTGAAGCTTTCTTT
cdr3_aa: CASSQTDTEAFF

d_call: -
clone_size: few
v_call: TRBV28
j_call: TRBJ2-7
cdr3_nt: TGTGCCAGCAGTCGGGCTCCGGCGGGCTACGAGCAGTACTTC
cdr3_aa: CASSRAPAGYEQYF

d_call: TRBD2
clone_size: few
v_call: TRBV19
j_call: TRBJ2-2
cdr3_nt: TGTGCCAGTAGTATAACGGGGGGAACCGGGGAGCTGTTTTTT
cdr3_aa: CASSITGGTGELFF

d_call: -
clone_size: -
v_call: TRBV2
j_call: TRBJ2-2
cdr3_nt: TGTGCCAGCACGTTTAGACAGGTTAACACCGGGGAGCTGTTTTTT
cdr3_aa: CASTFRQVNTGELFF

d_call: TRBD1
clone_size: once
v_call: TRBV2
j_call: TRBJ1-2
cdr3_nt: TGTGCCAGTGGACAGGGGTACTATGGCTACACCTTC
cdr3_aa: CASGQGYYGYTF

d_call: TRBD2
clone_size: -
v_call: TRBV5-1
j_call: TRBJ2-3
cdr3_nt: TGCGCCAGCAGTGGGACTAGCGGGACCTCTAGCACAGATACGCAGTATTTT
cdr3_aa: CASSGTSGTSSTDTQYF

d_call: TRBD1
clone_size: -
v_call: TRBV7-9
j_call: TRBJ1-4
cdr3_nt: TGTGCCAGCAGCTTACTCCAGGGGGCCGGTAATGAAAAACTGTTTTTT
cdr3_aa: CASSLLQGAGNEKLFF

d_call: TRBD1
clone_size: once
v_call: TRBV6-4
j_call: TRBJ1-5
cdr3_nt: TGTGCCAGCAGTGAGGACAGGAATCAGCCCCAGCATTTT
cdr3_aa: CASSEDRNQPQHF

d_call: -
clone_size: -
v_call: TRBV2
j_call: TRBJ1-1
cdr3_nt: TGTGCCAGCAGCTCGCAGGTAACATACACTGAAGCTTTCTTT
cdr3_aa: CASSSQVTYTEAFF

d_call: -
clone_size: -
v_call: TRBV10-3
j_call: TRBJ2-7
cdr3_nt: TGTGCCATCAGTGGTATACAGGGCTACGAGCAGTACTTC
cdr3_aa: CAISGIQGYEQYF

d_call: -
clone_size: -
v_call: TRBV7-9
j_call: TRBJ2-3
cdr3_nt: TGTGCCAGCAGCTTCGGGTCTAACCTCCCGATCACAGATACGCAGTATTTT
cdr3_aa: CASSFGSNLPITDTQYF

d_call: TRBD2
clone_size: -
v_call: TRBV7-2
j_call: TRBJ2-3
cdr3_nt: TGTGCCAGCACTCGACTAGCGGGATATACAGATACGCAGTATTTT
cdr3_aa: CASTRLAGYTDTQYF

d_call: TRBD1
clone_size: -
v_call: TRBV25-1
j_call: TRBJ2-5
cdr3_nt: TGTGCCAGCAGTTTCCGGACAGGCAAAGGAGAGACCCAGTACTTC
cdr3_aa: CASSFRTGKGETQYF

d_call: -
clone_size: few
v_call: TRBV7-2
j_call: TRBJ2-3
cdr3_nt: TGTGCCAGCAGCACCCAGGGTTATACGCAGTATTTT
cdr3_aa: CASSTQGYTQYF

d_call: -
clone_size: -
v_call: TRBV7-2
j_call: TRBJ1-1
cdr3_nt: TGTGCCAGCAGCTTAGCAGTCCGGGGTCGCACTGAAGCTTTCTTT
cdr3_aa: CASSLAVRGRTEAFF

d_call: -
clone_size: -
v_call: TRBV6-4
j_call: TRBJ1-1
cdr3_nt: TGTGCCAGCAGTGTGGGGCCGCTGAACACTGAAGCTTTCTTT
cdr3_aa: CASSVGPLNTEAFF

d_call: -
clone_size: -
v_call: TRBV30
j_call: TRBJ1-5
cdr3_nt: TGTGCCTGGTCAACAGGGATTGATCAGCCCCAGCATTTT
cdr3_aa: CAWSTGIDQPQHF

d_call: -
clone_size: -
v_call: TRBV11-2
j_call: TRBJ1-1
cdr3_nt: TGTGCCAGCAGCTTAGATATAGCGGGCGGACTCATGAACACTGAAGCTTTCTTT
cdr3_aa: CASSLDIAGGLMNTEAFF

d_call: -
clone_size: -
v_call: TRBV27
j_call: TRBJ1-3
cdr3_nt: TGTGCCAGCAGTCCGGGATACTCTGGAAACACCATATATTTT
cdr3_aa: CASSPGYSGNTIYF

d_call: -
clone_size: -
v_call: TRBV1
j_call: TRBJ2-1
cdr3_nt: TGCACCAGCAGCCAAGTTCTAGCGACTTCCCTCGATGAGCAGTTCTTC
cdr3_aa: CTSSQVLATSLDEQFF

d_call: TRBD1
clone_size: -
v_call: TRBV6-1
j_call: TRBJ2-2
cdr3_nt: TGTGCCAGCAGTGATTACCACCGGACAGGATGGAACACCGGGGAGCTGTTTTTT
cdr3_aa: CASSDYHRTGWNTGELFF

d_call: TRBD1
clone_size: -
v_call: TRBV19
j_call: TRBJ1-5
cdr3_nt: TGTGCCAGTAGTATAGATCGAGGGGGCCGGCAGCCCCAGCATTTT
cdr3_aa: CASSIDRGGRQPQHF

d_call: -
clone_size: once
v_call: TRBV7-3
j_call: TRBJ2-2
cdr3_nt: TGTGCCAGCACTCCTGGGGCCAGTACGAACACCGGGGAGCTGTTTTTT
cdr3_aa: CASTPGASTNTGELFF

d_call: -
clone_size: -
v_call: TRBV7-9
j_call: TRBJ1-1
cdr3_nt: TGTGCCAGCAGCCGAGAGGACACTGAAGCTTTCTTT
cdr3_aa: CASSREDTEAFF

d_call: -
clone_size: -
v_call: TRBV5-1
j_call: TRBJ2-5
cdr3_nt: TGCGCCAGCTCCCAGGAGATAGTCGGGGCCCAGTACTTC
cdr3_aa: CASSQEIVGAQYF

d_call: -
clone_size: -
v_call: TRBV5-1
j_call: TRBJ2-1
cdr3_nt: TGCGCCAGCGGCCAGCGGAACTACAATGAGCAGTTCTTC
cdr3_aa: CASGQRNYNEQFF

d_call: TRBD2
clone_size: -
v_call: TRBV11-2
j_call: TRBJ2-2
cdr3_nt: TGTGCCAGCAGCTTAACTTTAGCGGGAGCGATAGCCAGGGAGCTGTTTTTT
cdr3_aa: CASSLTLAGAIARELFF

d_call: TRBD1
clone_size: once
v_call: TRBV28
j_call: TRBJ2-7
cdr3_nt: TGTGCCAGCAGTTTTCCCGGCACAGGGGGCGGGCACGAGCAGTACTTC
cdr3_aa: CASSFPGTGGGHEQYF

d_call: -
clone_size: -
v_call: TRBV6-1
j_call: TRBJ2-7
cdr3_nt: TGTGCCAGCAGTGACAGGCTTAGCTCCTACGAGCAGTACTTC
cdr3_aa: CASSDRLSSYEQYF

d_call: -
clone_size: once
v_call: TRBV6-1
j_call: TRBJ2-2
cdr3_nt: TGTGCCAGCATGACGGGGATTACGAACACCGGGGAGCTGTTTTTT
cdr3_aa: CASMTGITNTGELFF

d_call: -
clone_size: once
v_call: TRBV7-9
j_call: TRBJ1-1
cdr3_nt: TGTGCCAGCAGCCAGACAGTGAACACTGAAGCTTTCTTT
cdr3_aa: CASSQTVNTEAFF

d_call: -
clone_size: few
v_call: TRBV19
j_call: TRBJ2-2
cdr3_nt: TGTGCCAGTAGTCTGAGTAACACCGGGGAGCTGTTTTTT
cdr3_aa: CASSLSNTGELFF

d_call: TRBD2
clone_size: -
v_call: TRBV4-2
j_call: TRBJ2-1
cdr3_nt: TGTGCCAGCAGCCAACAACTAGCGGGTCCCTCCTACAATGAGCAGTTCTTC
cdr3_aa: CASSQQLAGPSYNEQFF

d_call: TRBD2
clone_size: -
v_call: TRBV5-8
j_call: TRBJ2-3
cdr3_nt: TGTGCCAGCAGCACTGACCCGGGACTAGCAGGGGGGGTCTCAGGAGATACGCAGTATTTT
cdr3_aa: CASSTDPGLAGGVSGDTQYF

d_call: -
clone_size: -
v_call: TRBV28
j_call: TRBJ1-5
cdr3_nt: TGTGCCGGCTGGGGCAGGGGCGTGGATCAGCCCCAGCATTTT
cdr3_aa: CAGWGRGVDQPQHF

d_call: TRBD1
clone_size: -
v_call: TRBV7-8
j_call: TRBJ1-5
cdr3_nt: TGTGCCAGCAGCCTACGGGACAGCAGGCTCCTCCAGGAACAGCCCCAGCATTTT
cdr3_aa: CASSLRDSRLLQEQPQHF

d_call: TRBD2
clone_size: -
v_call: TRBV5-1
j_call: TRBJ2-7
cdr3_nt: TGCGCCAGCAGCTTGACTAGCGGGGGGGCGGGGGAGCAGTACTTC
cdr3_aa: CASSLTSGGAGEQYF

d_call: TRBD1
clone_size: few
v_call: TRBV7-2
j_call: TRBJ2-5
cdr3_nt: TGTGCCAGCAGCTCCGACAGGGGATGGGAGACCCAGTACTTC
cdr3_aa: CASSSDRGWETQYF

d_call: TRBD1
clone_size: -
v_call: TRBV6-5
j_call: TRBJ1-2
cdr3_nt: TGTGCCAGCAGTTACCAGGGGGCCGATGGCTACACCTTC
cdr3_aa: CASSYQGADGYTF

d_call: -
clone_size: -
v_call: TRBV7-2
j_call: TRBJ1-1
cdr3_nt: TGTGCCAGCAGCTTAGTTTCAGGGGCCGAAGCTTTCTTT
cdr3_aa: CASSLVSGAEAFF

d_call: -
clone_size: -
v_call: TRBV5-1
j_call: TRBJ2-1
cdr3_nt: TGCGCCAGCAGTCGGGACTCTTACAATGAGCAGTTCTTC
cdr3_aa: CASSRDSYNEQFF